The 14 T cell receptor beta chains in this list originate from one sample, sequenced in a study of T cell responses to AZD1222 COVID-19 vaccine. Clones were sequenced by immunoSEQ multiplex PCR, and TCRdb holds only the in-frame ones, with some missing. The table lists some 93,000 clones, 88% of them singletons. The sequencing here drew on peripheral blood, taken 28 days after the second AZD1222 dose. These receptors were collected from an adult who received the AZD1222 COVID-19 vaccine.

V usage is TRBV19 and J usage is TRBJ1-5; unclear D gene. The CDR3 runs 12 residues. CDR1 and CDR2 (germline): LNHDA, SQIVND (reference sequence). V shed 9 bases and J shed 7 bases, with 13 bases lying between them. CDR3 nucleotide sequence: TGTGCCAGCCGCGGGGTCGGCCAGCCCCAGCATTTT. Residues: CASRGVGQPQHF. The full variable domain, its missing parts supplied by reference TRBV19 and TRBJ1-5, is DGGITQSPKYLFRKEGQNVTLSCEQNLNHDAMYWYRQDPGQGLRLIYYSQIVNDFQKGDIAEGYSVSREKKESFPLTVTSAQKNPTAFYLCASRGVGQPQHFGDGTRLSIL.

This clone was seen a single time. The chain is built from TRBV11-3 and TRBJ1-4; 7 bases line up with TRBD1. The V segment lost 1 base and the J segment 7 bases; nucleotides outside the gene matches: 9. The CDR3 sequence is 16 residues long. Germline-derived CDR1 and CDR2 are SGHNT and YENEEA. The CDR3 DNA sequence: TGTGCCAGCAGCTTAGGGGACAGTCCCCGAGGTGAAAAACTGTTTTTT. Translation gives CASSLGDSPRGEKLFF.

The J gene is TRBJ1-1, the V gene TRBV18, with 7 bases aligning to TRBD1. The germline V gene has CDR1 KGHSH and CDR2 LQKENI. J lost 3 bases, V lost 5 bases, and 6 bases had no gene match. This CDR3 is built from 14 residues. In DNA, the CDR3 is TGTGCCAGCTCAACATTTCAGGGGGACACTGAAGCTTTCTTT. The encoded protein is CASSTFQGDTEAFF.

The chain joins TRBV11-3 to TRBJ1-3; no firm D call. CDR1 SGHNT and CDR2 YENEEA come from the germline V gene. V shed 1 base and J shed 9 bases, with 7 bases lying between them. The CDR3 length is 12 residues. CDR3 sequence: CASSLGQLTIYF. For the CDR3, the DNA is TGTGCCAGCAGCTTAGGCCAGCTCACCATATATTTT.

V and J are TRBV15 and TRBJ1-2; D is unresolved. Trimming removed 5 bases from V and 4 bases from J, with 11 bases in between. Germline V CDR1 and CDR2: LNHNV, YYDKDF (reference sequence). CDR3 length: 13 residues. The CDR3 here is CATSAANSYGYTF. In DNA, the CDR3 is TGTGCCACCAGCGCAGCTAATAGCTATGGCTACACCTTC.

V gene TRBV6-5 combines with J gene TRBJ1-5; 9 bases align to TRBD1. V lost 6 bases, J lost 7 bases, and 10 bases stayed unmatched. Germline V CDR1 and CDR2: MNHEY, SVGAGI. This CDR3 is 15 amino acids long. The CDR3 region is CASSSGTGLGQPQHF. The CDR3 coding sequence is TGTGCCAGCAGCTCCGGGACAGGGTTGGGGCAGCCCCAGCATTTT.

This rearrangement joins TRBV28 to TRBJ2-1, with D perhaps given as TRBD1 or TRBD2 (5 bases each). Trimming left V 3 bases short and J 5 bases short, with 14 bases between. The CDR3 has 15 amino acids. Germline V gene sequence: CDR1 MDHEN, CDR2 SYDVKM. CDR3 coding DNA: TGTGCCAGCAGTTTTCTTGGGGCGACTAACAATGAGCAGTTCTTC. Encoded protein: CASSFLGATNNEQFF. The complete variable domain, with remaining parts taken from reference TRBV28 and TRBJ2-1, reads DVKVTQSSRYLVKRTGEKVFLECVQDMDHENMFWYRQDPGLGLRLIYFSYDVKMKEKGDIPEGYSVSREKKERFSLILESASTNQTSMYLCASSFLGATNNEQFFGPGTRLTVL.

This clone is a singleton in its sample. The chain uses TRBV27 and TRBJ2-7; the match to TRBD1 covers 9 bases. In germline, CDR1 is MNHEY, CDR2 SMNVEV (reference sequence). Trimming cost V 5 bases and J 2 bases; bases outside gene matches: 10. This CDR3 is built from 16 residues. The CDR3 reads CASSPGTGINPYEQYF. The CDR3 bases are TGTGCCAGCAGTCCCGGGACAGGGATAAATCCCTACGAGCAGTACTTC.

This clone is a singleton in its sample. This rearrangement joins TRBV2 to TRBJ2-7, with D tentatively TRBD1 (5 bases). Germline values: CDR1 SNHLY, CDR2 FYNNEI. Deletions cut 10 bases from V and 2 bases from J, with 18 bases between. The CDR3 spans 14 residues. The CDR3 nucleotides read TGTGCCACCCAATGGGGCGGCGGAACCTACGAGCAGTACTTC. This codes for CATQWGGGTYEQYF.

The chain uses TRBV7-2 and TRBJ1-1; unclear D gene. This CDR3 spans 11 amino acids. Between the trimmed V and J ends, which lost 3 bases and 4 bases, there was a span of 3 bases. In germline, CDR1 is SGHTA, CDR2 FQGNSA. The DNA of the CDR3 is TGTGCCAGCAGCTTTCTCACTGAAGCTTTCTTT. Residues: CASSFLTEAFF.

The chain employs TRBV5-4 and TRBJ2-1, with 8 bases identical to TRBD2. There are 14 residues in the CDR3. The germline gives CDR1 SGHNT, CDR2 YYREEE (reference sequence). V was clipped by 9 bases and J by 7 bases; unmatched bases: 12. The CDR3 DNA follows: TGTGCCATGGAATGGCGGGAGGTTTGGAATGAGCAGTTCTTC. Amino acid sequence: CAMEWREVWNEQFF.

The genes are TRBV30 and TRBJ2-2; D unresolved. Per the germline V gene, CDR1 is GTSNPN and CDR2 is SVGIG (reference sequence). The CDR3 extends over 13 amino acids. The germline V and J ends were trimmed by 4 bases and 7 bases, with 13 bases remaining between them. CDR3 sequence: CAWTLRVNGELFF. The CDR3 DNA reads TGTGCCTGGACTTTAAGGGTCAACGGGGAGCTGTTTTTT. The whole variable domain, filled in from reference TRBV30 and TRBJ2-2, reads SQTIHQWPATLVQPVGSPLSLECTVEGTSNPNLYWYRQAAGRGLQLLFYSVGIGQISSEVPQNLSASRPQDRQFILSSKKLLLSDSGFYLCAWTLRVNGELFFGEGSRLTVL.

The chain couples TRBV27 to TRBJ1-1; 8 nucleotides agree with TRBD1. CDR1 is MNHEY and CDR2 is SMNVEV in the germline V gene (reference sequence). J gave up 1 base and V 5 bases, and 3 bases lay outside the gene matches. The CDR3 has 14 residues. The CDR3 DNA reads TGTGCCAGCAGTCTAACAGGGGGGAACACTGAAGCTTTCTTT. Protein product: CASSLTGGNTEAFF.

V is TRBV24-1 and J is TRBJ2-1; perhaps D is TRBD1 or TRBD2 (5 bases each). Between the trimmed V and J ends, which lost 9 bases and 5 bases, there was a span of 16 bases. The length of the CDR3 is 14 residues. CDR1 is KGHDR, CDR2 SFDVKD, per germline. The CDR3 loop reads CATRSATGHNEQFF. In DNA form, the CDR3 reads TGTGCCACCCGTTCGGCTACGGGGCACAATGAGCAGTTCTTC.